The rows below give T cell receptor beta chains drawn from one sample of a study of blood T cell repertoires in COVID-19. Repertoires were generated with immunoSEQ multiplex PCR, while TCRdb's copy carries only in-frame clones and drops some. This sample has around 63,000 clones; 80% occur once, and the top ten carry about 7.1%. Material for sequencing was peripheral blood. The receptors shown here come from a man aged 60 to 75 with acute or convalescent COVID-19. The CDR3 runs from the conserved cysteine through the conserved F or W. D genes are given only for firm matches. Only some rows state a clone size, as once, few, many or a class for expanded clones.

TRBJ1-6,TRBV6-2/TRBV6-3,NA,NA,CASSRTTLGGNSPLHF,TGTGCCAGCAGCAGAACAACTCTAGGTGGGAATTCACCCCTCCACTTT
TRBJ1-2,TRBV7-8,NA,once,CASSLGANYGYTF,TGTGCCAGCAGCTTGGGGGCAAACTATGGCTACACCTTC
TRBJ2-1,TRBV13,NA,NA,CASRSQTDGEQFF,TGTGCCAGCAGATCGCAGACAGATGGTGAGCAGTTCTTC
TRBJ1-5,TRBV19,TRBD1,NA,CASIGRDRGPYQPQHF,TGTGCCAGTATCGGCCGGGACAGGGGGCCCTATCAGCCCCAGCATTTT
TRBJ2-3,TRBV6-6,NA,NA,CASSSGHTTDTQYF,TGTGCCAGCAGTTCGGGACACACCACAGATACGCAGTATTTT
TRBJ2-3,TRBV7-9,TRBD2,NA,CASSFSGGTDTQYF,TGTGCCAGCAGCTTCAGCGGGGGCACAGATACGCAGTATTTT
TRBJ2-1,TRBV9,NA,NA,CASSVYPGSYNEQFF,TGTGCCAGCAGCGTATATCCAGGGTCCTACAATGAGCAGTTCTTC
TRBJ1-4,TRBV30,NA,NA,CAWSVTDSNEKLFF,TGTGCCTGGAGTGTAACGGACAGTAATGAAAAACTGTTTTTT
TRBJ1-1,TRBV25-1,TRBD1,NA,CASSVGTGMSEAFF,TGTGCCAGCAGTGTCGGGACAGGGATGTCTGAAGCTTTCTTT
TRBJ2-2,TRBV5-1,TRBD1,once,CASSTRTGSTGELFF,TGCGCCAGCAGCACTCGGACAGGGAGCACCGGGGAGCTGTTTTTT
TRBJ2-7,TRBV7-8,NA,NA,CASSLTSSYEQYF,TGTGCCAGCAGCTTAACGAGCTCCTACGAGCAGTACTTC
TRBJ2-2,TRBV3-1/TRBV3-2,TRBD2,medium-sized,CASSQGAGGPTGELFF,TGTGCCAGCAGCCAAGGAGCGGGGGGGCCCACCGGGGAGCTGTTTTTT
TRBJ2-2,TRBV19,TRBD1,NA,CASTLGTGLTGNGELFF,TGTGCCAGTACCCTCGGGACAGGGTTAACAGGGAACGGGGAGCTGTTTTTT
TRBJ2-3,TRBV12-5,TRBD2,once,CASGLGTSGTDTQYF,TGTGCTAGTGGTCTCGGGACTAGCGGCACAGATACGCAGTATTTT
TRBJ2-5,TRBV5-1,NA,few,CASSLGGLQETQYF,TGCGCCAGCAGCTTGGGCGGACTCCAAGAGACCCAGTACTTC
TRBJ1-2,TRBV29-1,NA,once,CSVEATDFLGYTF,TGCAGCGTTGAAGCGACGGACTTCTTAGGCTACACCTTC
TRBJ1-2,TRBV19,NA,NA,CASTTPSGAGWYYGYTF,TGTGCCAGTACGACTCCGAGTGGGGCAGGCTGGTACTATGGCTACACCTTC
TRBJ1-4,TRBV5-1,TRBD1,NA,CASSLQGAGEKLFF,TGCGCCAGCAGCCTCCAGGGGGCGGGTGAAAAACTGTTTTTT
TRBJ2-1,TRBV9,NA,NA,CASAAANEQFF,TGTGCCAGCGCGGCAGCCAATGAGCAGTTCTTC
TRBJ2-1,TRBV18,TRBD2,NA,CASRVGAGGNEQFF,TGTGCCAGCCGAGTAGGAGCGGGGGGAAATGAGCAGTTCTTC
TRBJ2-7,TRBV4-1,NA,NA,CASSQRVVYEQYF,TGCGCCAGCAGCCAACGGGTAGTCTACGAGCAGTACTTC
TRBJ2-7,TRBV6-1,TRBD2,few,CASSEALPRIGIAGIDYYEQYF,TGTGCCAGCAGTGAAGCGCTTCCAAGGATAGGGATAGCGGGGATTGATTACTACGAGCAGTACTTC
TRBJ2-3,TRBV6-5,NA,NA,CASSYRTHTDTQYF,TGTGCCAGCAGTTACCGTACTCACACAGATACGCAGTATTTT
TRBJ2-3,TRBV6-1,NA,NA,CASSELGGSTDTQYF,TGTGCCAGCAGTGAACTGGGGGGAAGCACAGATACGCAGTATTTT
TRBJ2-2,TRBV6-2/TRBV6-3,TRBD2,NA,CASSGTSRNTGELFF,TGTGCCAGCAGCGGGACTAGCCGGAACACCGGGGAGCTGTTTTTT
TRBJ2-1,TRBV28,TRBD1,NA,CASSLPRTGYNEQFF,TGTGCCAGCAGTTTACCCAGGACAGGGTACAATGAGCAGTTCTTC
TRBJ1-6,TRBV25-1,TRBD1,NA,CASRGQTGAWNSPLHF,TGTGCCAGCAGGGGCCAGACAGGGGCCTGGAATTCACCCCTCCACTTT
TRBJ2-1,TRBV7-2,NA,NA,CASSLGGVRNNEQFF,TGTGCCAGCAGCTTAGGGGGGGTAAGGAACAATGAGCAGTTCTTC
TRBJ2-1,TRBV12-3/TRBV12-4,NA,NA,CASGLTRNEQFF,TGTGCCAGCGGGCTGACCCGAAATGAGCAGTTCTTC
TRBJ2-1,TRBV15,TRBD1,NA,CATSRDPRQGANNEQFF,TGTGCCACCAGCAGAGATCCAAGACAGGGGGCCAACAATGAGCAGTTCTTC
TRBJ1-4,TRBV4-1,TRBD1,NA,CASSQRQGSWSTNEKLFF,TGCGCCAGCAGCCAAAGACAGGGATCGTGGTCGACTAATGAAAAACTGTTTTTT
TRBJ1-5,TRBV10-3,TRBD1,NA,CAISAGTGANNQPQHF,TGTGCCATCAGTGCCGGGACAGGGGCAAACAATCAGCCCCAGCATTTT
TRBJ2-3,TRBV2,NA,NA,CASSLRGDTQYF,TGTGCCAGCAGTCTCAGGGGTGATACGCAGTATTTT